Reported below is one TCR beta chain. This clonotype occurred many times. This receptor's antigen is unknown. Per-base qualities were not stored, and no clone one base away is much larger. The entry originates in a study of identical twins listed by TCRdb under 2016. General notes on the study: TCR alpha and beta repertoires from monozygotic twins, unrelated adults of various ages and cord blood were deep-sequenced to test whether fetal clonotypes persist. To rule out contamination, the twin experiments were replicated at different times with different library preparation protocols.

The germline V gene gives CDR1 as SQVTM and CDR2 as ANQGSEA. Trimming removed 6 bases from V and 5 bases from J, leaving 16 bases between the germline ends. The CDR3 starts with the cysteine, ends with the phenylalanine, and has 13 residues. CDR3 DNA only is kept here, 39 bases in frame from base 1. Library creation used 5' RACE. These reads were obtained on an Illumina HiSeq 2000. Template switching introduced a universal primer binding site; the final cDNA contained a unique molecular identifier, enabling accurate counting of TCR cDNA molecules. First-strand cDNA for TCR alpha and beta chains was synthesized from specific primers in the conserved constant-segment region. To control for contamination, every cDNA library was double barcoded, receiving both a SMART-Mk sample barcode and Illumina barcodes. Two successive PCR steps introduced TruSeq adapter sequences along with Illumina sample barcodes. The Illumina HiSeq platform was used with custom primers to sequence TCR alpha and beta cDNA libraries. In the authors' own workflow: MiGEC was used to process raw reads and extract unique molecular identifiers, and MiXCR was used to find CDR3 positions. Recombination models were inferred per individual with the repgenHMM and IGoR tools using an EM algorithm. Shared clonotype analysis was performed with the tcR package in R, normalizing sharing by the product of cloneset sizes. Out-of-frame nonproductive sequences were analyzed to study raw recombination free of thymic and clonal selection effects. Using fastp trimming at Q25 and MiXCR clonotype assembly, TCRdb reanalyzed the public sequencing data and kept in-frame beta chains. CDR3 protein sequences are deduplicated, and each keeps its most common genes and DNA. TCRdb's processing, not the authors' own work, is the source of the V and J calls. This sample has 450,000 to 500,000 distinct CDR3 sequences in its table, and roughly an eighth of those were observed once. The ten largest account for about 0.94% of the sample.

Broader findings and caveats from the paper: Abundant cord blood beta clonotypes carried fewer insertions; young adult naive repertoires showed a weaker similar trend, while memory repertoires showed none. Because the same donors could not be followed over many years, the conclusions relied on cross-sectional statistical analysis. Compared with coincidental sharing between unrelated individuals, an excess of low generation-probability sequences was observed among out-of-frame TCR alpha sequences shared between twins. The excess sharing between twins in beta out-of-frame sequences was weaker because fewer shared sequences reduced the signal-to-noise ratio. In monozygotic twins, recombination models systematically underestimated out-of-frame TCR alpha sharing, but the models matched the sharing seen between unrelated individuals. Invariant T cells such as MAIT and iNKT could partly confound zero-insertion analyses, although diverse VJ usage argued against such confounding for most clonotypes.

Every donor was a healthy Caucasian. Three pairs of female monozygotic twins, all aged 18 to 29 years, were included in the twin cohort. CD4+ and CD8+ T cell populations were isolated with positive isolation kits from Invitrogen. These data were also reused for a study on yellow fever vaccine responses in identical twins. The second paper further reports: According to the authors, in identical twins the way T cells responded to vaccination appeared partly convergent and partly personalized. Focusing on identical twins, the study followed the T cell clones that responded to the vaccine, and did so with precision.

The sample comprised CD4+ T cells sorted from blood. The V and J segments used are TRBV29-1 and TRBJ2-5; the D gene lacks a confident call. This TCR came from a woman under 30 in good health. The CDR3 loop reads CSVGLVSLETQYF. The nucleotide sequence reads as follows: TGCAGCGTCGGCCTCGTGTCCCTGGAGACCCAGTACTTC.